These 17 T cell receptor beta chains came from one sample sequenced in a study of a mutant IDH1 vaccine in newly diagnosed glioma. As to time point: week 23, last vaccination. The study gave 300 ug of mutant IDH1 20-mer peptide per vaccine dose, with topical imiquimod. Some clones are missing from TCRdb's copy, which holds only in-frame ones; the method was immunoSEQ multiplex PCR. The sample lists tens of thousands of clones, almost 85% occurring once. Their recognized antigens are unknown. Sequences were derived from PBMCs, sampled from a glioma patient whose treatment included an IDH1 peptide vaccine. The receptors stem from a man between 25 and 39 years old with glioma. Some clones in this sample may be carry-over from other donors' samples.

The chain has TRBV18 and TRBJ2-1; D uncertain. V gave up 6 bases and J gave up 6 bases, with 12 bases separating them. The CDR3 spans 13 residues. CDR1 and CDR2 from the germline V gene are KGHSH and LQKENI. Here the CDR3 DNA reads TGTGCCAGCTCCAGAGCAACGCCCAATGAGCAGTTCTTC. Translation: CASSRATPNEQFF.

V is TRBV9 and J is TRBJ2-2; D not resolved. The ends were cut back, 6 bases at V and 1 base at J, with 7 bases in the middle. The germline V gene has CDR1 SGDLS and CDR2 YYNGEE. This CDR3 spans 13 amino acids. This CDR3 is CASTVQNTGELFF. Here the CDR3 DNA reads TGTGCCAGCACCGTTCAGAACACCGGGGAGCTGTTTTTT. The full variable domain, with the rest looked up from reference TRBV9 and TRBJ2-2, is DSGVTQTPKHLITATGQRVTLRCSPRSGDLSVYWYQQSLDQGLQFLIQYYNGEERAKGNILERFSAQQFPDLHSELNLSSLELGDSALYFCASTVQNTGELFFGEGSRLTVL.

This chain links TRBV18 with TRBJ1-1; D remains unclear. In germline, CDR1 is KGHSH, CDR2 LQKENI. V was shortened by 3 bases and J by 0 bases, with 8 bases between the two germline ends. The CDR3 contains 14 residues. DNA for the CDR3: TGTGCCAGCTCACCCCAGGAGATGAACACTGAAGCTTTCTTT. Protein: CASSPQEMNTEAFF.

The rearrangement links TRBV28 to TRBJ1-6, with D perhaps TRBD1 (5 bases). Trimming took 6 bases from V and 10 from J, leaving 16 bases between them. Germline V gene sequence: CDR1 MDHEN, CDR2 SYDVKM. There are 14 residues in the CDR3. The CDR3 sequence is CASSLEPRGSPLHF. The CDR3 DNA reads TGTGCCAGCAGCCTCGAGCCCCGGGGCTCACCCCTCCACTTT.

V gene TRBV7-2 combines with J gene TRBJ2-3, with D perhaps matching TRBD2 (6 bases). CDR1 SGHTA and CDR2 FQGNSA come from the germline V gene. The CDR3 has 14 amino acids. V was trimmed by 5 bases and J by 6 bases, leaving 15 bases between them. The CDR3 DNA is TGTGCCAGCAGCCCACGGAGGGGTGGGGATACGCAGTATTTT. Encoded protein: CASSPRRGGDTQYF.

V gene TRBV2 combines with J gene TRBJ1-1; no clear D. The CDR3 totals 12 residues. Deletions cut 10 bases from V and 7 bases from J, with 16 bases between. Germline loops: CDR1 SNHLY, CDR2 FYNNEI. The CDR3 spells CATNDGVYEAFF. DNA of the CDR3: TGTGCCACTAATGATGGGGTCTATGAAGCTTTCTTT. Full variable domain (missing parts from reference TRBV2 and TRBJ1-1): EPEVTQTPSHQVTQMGQEVILRCVPISNHLYFYWYRQILGQKVEFLVSFYNNEISEKSEIFDDQFSVERPDGSNFTLKIRSTKLEDSAMYFCATNDGVYEAFFGQGTRLTVV.

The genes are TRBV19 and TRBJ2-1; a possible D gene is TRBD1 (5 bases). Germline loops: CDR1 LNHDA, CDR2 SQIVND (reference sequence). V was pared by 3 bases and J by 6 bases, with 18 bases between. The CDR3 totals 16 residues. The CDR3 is CASSIRGQTGSNEQFF. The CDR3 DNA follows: TGTGCCAGTAGTATTCGAGGACAAACAGGATCCAATGAGCAGTTCTTC. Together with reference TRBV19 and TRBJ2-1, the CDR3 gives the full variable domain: DGGITQSPKYLFRKEGQNVTLSCEQNLNHDAMYWYRQDPGQGLRLIYYSQIVNDFQKGDIAEGYSVSREKKESFPLTVTSAQKNPTAFYLCASSIRGQTGSNEQFFGPGTRLTVL.

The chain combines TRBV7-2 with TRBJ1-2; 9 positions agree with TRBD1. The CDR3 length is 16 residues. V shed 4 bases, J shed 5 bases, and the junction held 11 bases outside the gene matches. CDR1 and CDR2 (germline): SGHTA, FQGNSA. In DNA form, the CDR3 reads TGTGCCAGCAGCTCCGACCGGGACAGGGCAGGATATGGCTACACCTTC. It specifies CASSSDRDRAGYGYTF.

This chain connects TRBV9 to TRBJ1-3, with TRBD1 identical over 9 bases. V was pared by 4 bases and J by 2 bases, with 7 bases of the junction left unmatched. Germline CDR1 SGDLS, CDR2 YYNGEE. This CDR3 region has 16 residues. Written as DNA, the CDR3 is TGTGCCAGCAGCCCGCATGGACAGGGGACTGGAAACACCATATATTTT. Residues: CASSPHGQGTGNTIYF.

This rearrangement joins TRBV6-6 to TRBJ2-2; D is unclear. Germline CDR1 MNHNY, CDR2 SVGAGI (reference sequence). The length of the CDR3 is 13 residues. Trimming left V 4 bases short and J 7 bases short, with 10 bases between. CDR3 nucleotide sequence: TGTGCCAGCAGTTTTGATCAAATCGGGGAGCTGTTTTTT. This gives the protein CASSFDQIGELFF.

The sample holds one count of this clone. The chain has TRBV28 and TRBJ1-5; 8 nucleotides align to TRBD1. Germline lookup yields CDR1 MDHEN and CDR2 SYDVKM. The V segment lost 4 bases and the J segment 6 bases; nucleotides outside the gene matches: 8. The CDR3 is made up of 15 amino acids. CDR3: CASSSPQGAGQPQHF. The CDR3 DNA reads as TGTGCCAGCAGTTCCCCTCAGGGGGCTGGTCAGCCCCAGCATTTT. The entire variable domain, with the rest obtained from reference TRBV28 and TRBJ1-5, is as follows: DVKVTQSSRYLVKRTGEKVFLECVQDMDHENMFWYRQDPGLGLRLIYFSYDVKMKEKGDIPEGYSVSREKKERFSLILESASTNQTSMYLCASSSPQGAGQPQHFGDGTRLSIL.

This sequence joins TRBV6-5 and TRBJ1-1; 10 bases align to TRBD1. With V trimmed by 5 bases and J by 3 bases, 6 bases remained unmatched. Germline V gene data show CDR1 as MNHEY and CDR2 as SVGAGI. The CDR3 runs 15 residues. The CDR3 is CASSGTGVRDTEAFF. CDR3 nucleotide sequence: TGTGCCAGCAGTGGGACAGGGGTTAGGGACACTGAAGCTTTCTTT.

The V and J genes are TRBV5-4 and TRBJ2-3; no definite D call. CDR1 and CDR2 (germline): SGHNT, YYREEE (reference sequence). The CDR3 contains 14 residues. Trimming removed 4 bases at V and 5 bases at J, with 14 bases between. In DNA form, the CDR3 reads TGTGCCAGCAGCCTTGGCCCATCTGGAGATACGCAGTATTTT. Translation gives CASSLGPSGDTQYF.

CDR3: CATSPDSYNEQFF. CDR3 nucleotides: TGTGCCACCTCCCCGGATTCATACAATGAGCAGTTCTTC. The chain combines TRBV28 with TRBJ2-1, with D unclear. The CDR3 has 13 residues. CDR1 is MDHEN and CDR2 is SYDVKM in the germline V gene. The V and J ends lost 10 bases and 4 bases respectively, with 14 bases between them.

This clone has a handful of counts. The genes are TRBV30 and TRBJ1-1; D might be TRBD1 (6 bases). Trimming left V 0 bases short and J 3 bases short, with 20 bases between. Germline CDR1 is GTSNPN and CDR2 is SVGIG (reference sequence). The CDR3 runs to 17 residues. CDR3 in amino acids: CAWSVHLGGARDTEAFF. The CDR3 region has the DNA TGTGCCTGGAGTGTACATTTGGGGGGGGCGCGGGACACTGAAGCTTTCTTT.

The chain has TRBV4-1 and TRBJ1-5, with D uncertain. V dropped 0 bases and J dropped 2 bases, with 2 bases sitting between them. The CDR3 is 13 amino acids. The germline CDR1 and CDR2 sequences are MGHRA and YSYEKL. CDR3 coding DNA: TGCGCCAGCAGCCAAGACGGCAATCAGCCCCAGCATTTT. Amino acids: CASSQDGNQPQHF.

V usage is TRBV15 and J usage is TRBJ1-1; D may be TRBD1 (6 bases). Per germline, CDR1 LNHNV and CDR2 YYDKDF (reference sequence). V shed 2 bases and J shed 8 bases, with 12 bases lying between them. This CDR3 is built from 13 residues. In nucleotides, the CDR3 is TGTGCCACCAGCAGACGCACAGACAGGGAAGCTTTCTTT. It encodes CATSRRTDREAFF.